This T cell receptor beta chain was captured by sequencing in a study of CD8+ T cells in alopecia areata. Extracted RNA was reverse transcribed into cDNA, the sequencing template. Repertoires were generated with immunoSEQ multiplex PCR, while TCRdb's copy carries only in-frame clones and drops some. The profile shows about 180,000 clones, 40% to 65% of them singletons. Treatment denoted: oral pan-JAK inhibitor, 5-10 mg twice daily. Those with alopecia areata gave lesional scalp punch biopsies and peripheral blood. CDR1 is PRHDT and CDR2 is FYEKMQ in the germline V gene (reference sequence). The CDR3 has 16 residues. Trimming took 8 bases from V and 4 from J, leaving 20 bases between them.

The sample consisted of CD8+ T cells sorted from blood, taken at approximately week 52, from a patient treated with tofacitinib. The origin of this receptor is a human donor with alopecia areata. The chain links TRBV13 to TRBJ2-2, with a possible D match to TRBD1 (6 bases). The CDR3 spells CASAPQGLGGTGELFF. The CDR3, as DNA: TGTGCCAGCGCTCCCCAGGGGCTCGGCGGCACCGGGGAGCTGTTTTTT.